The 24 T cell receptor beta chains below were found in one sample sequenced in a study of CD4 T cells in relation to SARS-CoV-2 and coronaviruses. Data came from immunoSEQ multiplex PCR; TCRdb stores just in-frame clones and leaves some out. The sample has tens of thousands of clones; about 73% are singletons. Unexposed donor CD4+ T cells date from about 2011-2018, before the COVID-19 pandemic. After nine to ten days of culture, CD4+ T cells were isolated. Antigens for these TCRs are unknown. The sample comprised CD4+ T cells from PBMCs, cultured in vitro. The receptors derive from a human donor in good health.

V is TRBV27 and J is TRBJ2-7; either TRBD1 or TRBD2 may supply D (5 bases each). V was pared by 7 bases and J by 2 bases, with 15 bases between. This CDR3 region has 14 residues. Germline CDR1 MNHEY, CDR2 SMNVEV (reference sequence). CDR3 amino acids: CASKPGTNPYEQYF. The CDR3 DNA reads TGTGCCAGCAAGCCGGGGACGAATCCCTACGAGCAGTACTTC.

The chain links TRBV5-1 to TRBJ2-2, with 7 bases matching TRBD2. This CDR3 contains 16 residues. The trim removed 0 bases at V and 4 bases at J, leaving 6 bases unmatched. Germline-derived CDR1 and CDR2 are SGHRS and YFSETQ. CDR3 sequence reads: CASSLVVTSFTGELFF. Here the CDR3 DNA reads TGCGCCAGCAGCTTGGTGGTGACTAGCTTCACCGGGGAGCTGTTTTTT.

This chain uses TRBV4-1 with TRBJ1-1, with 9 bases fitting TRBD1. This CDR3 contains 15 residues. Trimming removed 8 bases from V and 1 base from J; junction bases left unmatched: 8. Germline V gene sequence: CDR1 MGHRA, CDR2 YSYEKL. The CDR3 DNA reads TGCGCCAGCGAACCGGGACAGGGAGCGAACACTGAAGCTTTCTTT. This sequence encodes CASEPGQGANTEAFF.

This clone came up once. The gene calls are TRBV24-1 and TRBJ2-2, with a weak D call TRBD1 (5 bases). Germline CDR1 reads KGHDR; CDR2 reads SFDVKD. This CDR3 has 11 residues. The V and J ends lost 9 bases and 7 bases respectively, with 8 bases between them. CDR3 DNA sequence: TGTGCCACCTCAGGGATCGGGGAGCTGTTTTTT. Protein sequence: CATSGIGELFF.

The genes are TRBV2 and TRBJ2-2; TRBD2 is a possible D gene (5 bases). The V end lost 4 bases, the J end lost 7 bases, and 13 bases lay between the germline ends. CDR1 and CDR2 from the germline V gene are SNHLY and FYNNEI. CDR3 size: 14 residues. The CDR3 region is CASSGGFGIGELFF. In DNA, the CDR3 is TGTGCCAGCAGTGGAGGATTCGGGATCGGGGAGCTGTTTTTT. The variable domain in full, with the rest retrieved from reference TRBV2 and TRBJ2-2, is EPEVTQTPSHQVTQMGQEVILRCVPISNHLYFYWYRQILGQKVEFLVSFYNNEISEKSEIFDDQFSVERPDGSNFTLKIRSTKLEDSAMYFCASSGGFGIGELFFGEGSRLTVL.

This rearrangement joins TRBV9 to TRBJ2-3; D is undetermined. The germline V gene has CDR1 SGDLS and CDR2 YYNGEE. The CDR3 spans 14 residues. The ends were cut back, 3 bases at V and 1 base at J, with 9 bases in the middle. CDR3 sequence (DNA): TGTGCCAGCAGCGCGGCGAGCCGCACAGATACGCAGTATTTT. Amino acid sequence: CASSAASRTDTQYF.

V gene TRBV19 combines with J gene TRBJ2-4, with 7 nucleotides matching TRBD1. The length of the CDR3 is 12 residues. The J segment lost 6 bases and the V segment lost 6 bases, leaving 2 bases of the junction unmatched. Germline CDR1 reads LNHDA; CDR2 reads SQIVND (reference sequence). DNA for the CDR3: TGTGCCAGTAGGGGGACAGTAAACATTCAGTACTTC. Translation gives CASRGTVNIQYF. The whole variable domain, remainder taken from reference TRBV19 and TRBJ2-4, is DGGITQSPKYLFRKEGQNVTLSCEQNLNHDAMYWYRQDPGQGLRLIYYSQIVNDFQKGDIAEGYSVSREKKESFPLTVTSAQKNPTAFYLCASRGTVNIQYFGAGTRLSVL.

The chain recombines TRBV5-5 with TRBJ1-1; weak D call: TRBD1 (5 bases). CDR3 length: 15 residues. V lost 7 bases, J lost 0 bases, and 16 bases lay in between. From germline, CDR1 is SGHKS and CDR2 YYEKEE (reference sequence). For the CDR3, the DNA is TGTGCCAGCGGAAGGGACGTTAGCATGAACACTGAAGCTTTCTTT. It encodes CASGRDVSMNTEAFF.

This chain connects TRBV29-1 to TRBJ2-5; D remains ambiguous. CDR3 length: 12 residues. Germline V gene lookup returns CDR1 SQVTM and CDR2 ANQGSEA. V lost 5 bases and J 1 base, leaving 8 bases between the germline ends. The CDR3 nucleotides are TGCAGCGTTAAGGTCAGCCAAGAGACCCAGTACTTC. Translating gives CSVKVSQETQYF.

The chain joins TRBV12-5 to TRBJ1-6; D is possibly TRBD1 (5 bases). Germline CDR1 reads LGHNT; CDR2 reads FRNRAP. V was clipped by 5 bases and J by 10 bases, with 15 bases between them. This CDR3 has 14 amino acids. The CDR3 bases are TGTGCTAGTGGTCTGGGGACCGGACGGTCACCCCTCCACTTT. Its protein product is CASGLGTGRSPLHF.

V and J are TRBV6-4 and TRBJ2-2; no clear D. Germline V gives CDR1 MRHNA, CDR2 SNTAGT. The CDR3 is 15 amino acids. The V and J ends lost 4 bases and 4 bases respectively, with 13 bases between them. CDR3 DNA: TGTGCCAGCAGTGTGCAGTCAGCGTTCACCGGGGAGCTGTTTTTT. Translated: CASSVQSAFTGELFF.

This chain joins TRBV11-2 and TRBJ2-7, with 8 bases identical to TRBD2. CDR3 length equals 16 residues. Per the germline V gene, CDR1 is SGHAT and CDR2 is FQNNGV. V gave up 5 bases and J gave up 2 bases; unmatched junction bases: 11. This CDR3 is CASSPDPSGRAYEQYF. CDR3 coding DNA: TGTGCCAGCAGCCCCGACCCAAGCGGGAGAGCCTACGAGCAGTACTTC.

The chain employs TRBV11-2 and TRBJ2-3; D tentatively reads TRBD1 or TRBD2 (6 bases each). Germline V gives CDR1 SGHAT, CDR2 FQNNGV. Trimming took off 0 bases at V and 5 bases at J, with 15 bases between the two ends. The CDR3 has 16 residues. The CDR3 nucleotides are TGTGCCAGCAGCTTAGAGGTTCGCAGGGGAGGAGATACGCAGTATTTT. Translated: CASSLEVRRGGDTQYF.

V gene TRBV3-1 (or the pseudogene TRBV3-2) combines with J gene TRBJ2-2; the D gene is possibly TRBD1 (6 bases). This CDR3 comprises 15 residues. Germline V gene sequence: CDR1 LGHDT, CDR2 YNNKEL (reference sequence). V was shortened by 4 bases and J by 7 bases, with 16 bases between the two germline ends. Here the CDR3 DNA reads TGTGCCAGCAGCCCAAACCAACCAGGGGTCGGGGAGCTGTTTTTT. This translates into CASSPNQPGVGELFF.

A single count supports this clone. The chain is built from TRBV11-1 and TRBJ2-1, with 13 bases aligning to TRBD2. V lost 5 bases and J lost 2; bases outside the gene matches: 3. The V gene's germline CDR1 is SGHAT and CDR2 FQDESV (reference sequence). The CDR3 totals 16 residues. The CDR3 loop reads CASSTGLAGPYNEQFF. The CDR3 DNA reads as TGTGCCAGCAGCACGGGACTAGCGGGACCCTACAATGAGCAGTTCTTC.

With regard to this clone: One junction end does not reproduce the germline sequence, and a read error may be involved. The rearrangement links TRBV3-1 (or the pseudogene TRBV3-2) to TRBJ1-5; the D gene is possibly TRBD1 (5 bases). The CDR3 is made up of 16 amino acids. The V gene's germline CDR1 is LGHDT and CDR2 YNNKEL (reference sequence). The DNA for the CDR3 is TGTGCCAGCAGACAAGGAGGGGTCGGAAGCAATCAGCCCCAGCATTTT. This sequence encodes CASRQGGVGSNQPQHF.

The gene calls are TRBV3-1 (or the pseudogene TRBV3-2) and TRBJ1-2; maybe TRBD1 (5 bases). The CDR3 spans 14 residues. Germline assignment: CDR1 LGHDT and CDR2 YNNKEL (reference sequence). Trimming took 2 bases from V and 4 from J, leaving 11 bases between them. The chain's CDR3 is CASSQPTGGYGYTF. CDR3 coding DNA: TGTGCCAGCAGCCAACCCACAGGAGGCTATGGCTACACCTTC.

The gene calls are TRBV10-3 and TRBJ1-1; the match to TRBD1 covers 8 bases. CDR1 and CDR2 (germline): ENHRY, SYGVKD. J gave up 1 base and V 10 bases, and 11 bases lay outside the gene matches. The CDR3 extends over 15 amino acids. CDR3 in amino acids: CATANPGQGNTEAFF. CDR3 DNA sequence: TGTGCCACCGCCAATCCAGGACAGGGGAACACTGAAGCTTTCTTT.

CDR3 loop: CASSEDSHSNQPQHF. CDR3 DNA: TGTGCCAGCAGTGAAGACAGTCATAGCAATCAGCCCCAGCATTTT. The gene calls are TRBV2 and TRBJ1-5; the D is unclear. The ends were cut back, 1 base at V and 0 bases at J, with 7 bases in the middle. There are 15 residues in the CDR3. Germline assignment: CDR1 SNHLY and CDR2 FYNNEI.

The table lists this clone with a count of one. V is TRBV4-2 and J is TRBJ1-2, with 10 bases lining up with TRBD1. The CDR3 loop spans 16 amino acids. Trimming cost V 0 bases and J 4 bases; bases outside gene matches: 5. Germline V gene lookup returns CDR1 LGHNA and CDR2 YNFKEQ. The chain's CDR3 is CASSQDRQGALYGYTF. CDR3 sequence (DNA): TGTGCCAGCAGCCAAGATCGACAGGGGGCCCTCTATGGCTACACCTTC.

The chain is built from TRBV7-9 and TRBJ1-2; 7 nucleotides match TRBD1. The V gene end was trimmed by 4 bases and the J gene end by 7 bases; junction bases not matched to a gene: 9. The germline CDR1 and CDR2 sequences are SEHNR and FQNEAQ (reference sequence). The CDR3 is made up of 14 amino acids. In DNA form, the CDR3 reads TGTGCCAGCAGCTCAACTCAGGGGGTGGTTGGCTACACCTTC. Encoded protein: CASSSTQGVVGYTF.

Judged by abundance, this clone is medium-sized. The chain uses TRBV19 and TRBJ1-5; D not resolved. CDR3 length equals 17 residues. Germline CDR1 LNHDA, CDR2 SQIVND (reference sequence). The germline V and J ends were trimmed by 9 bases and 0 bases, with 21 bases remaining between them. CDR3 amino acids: CASSPDGSKYSNQPQHF. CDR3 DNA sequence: TGTGCCAGCAGTCCTGATGGCAGCAAATATAGCAATCAGCCCCAGCATTTT.

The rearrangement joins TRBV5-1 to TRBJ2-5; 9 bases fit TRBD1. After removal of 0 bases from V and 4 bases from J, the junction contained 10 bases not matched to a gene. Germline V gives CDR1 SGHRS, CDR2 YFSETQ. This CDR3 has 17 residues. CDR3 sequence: CASSLGPIQGARETQYF. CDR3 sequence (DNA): TGCGCCAGCAGCTTGGGCCCAATACAGGGGGCGCGAGAGACCCAGTACTTC. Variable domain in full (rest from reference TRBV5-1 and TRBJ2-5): KAGVTQTPRYLIKTRGQQVTLSCSPISGHRSVSWYQQTPGQGLQFLFEYFSETQRNKGNFPGRFSGRQFSNSRSEMNVSTLELGDSALYLCASSLGPIQGARETQYFGPGTRLLVL.

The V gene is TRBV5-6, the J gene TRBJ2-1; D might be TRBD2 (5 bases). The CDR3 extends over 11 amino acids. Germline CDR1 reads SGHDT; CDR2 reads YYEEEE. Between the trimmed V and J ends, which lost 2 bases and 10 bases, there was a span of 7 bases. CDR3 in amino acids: CASSFEREQFF. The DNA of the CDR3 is TGTGCCAGCAGCTTCGAGCGGGAGCAGTTCTTC.